This T cell receptor beta chain was recovered during a study of blood T cells in healthy people across ages. Study-wide findings and caveats: TCR beta diversity per million T cells fell roughly linearly with age.

Of note for this clonotype: Its cognate antigen is unknown.

The CDR3 sequence is 13 residues long. Germline CDR1 is SEHNR and CDR2 is FQNEAQ (reference sequence). Trimming shortened V by 4 bases and J by 7 bases, and 11 bases separated the two germline ends. PCR was performed a second time for about 6 to 12 cycles using a sample-barcoded 5' primer and a J-beta primer mix. TCRdb redid the calling of the 5' RACE reads with MiXCR, one entry per CDR3 protein. The top ten hold about 2.9% of the sample, which has 750,000 to 950,000 distinct CDR3 sequences, under 30% seen once. This sample was also put to use in a study of T cells of mothers and their children. That study adds: A few mothers and their six children, all healthy Caucasians, donated. Whether pairs are related or unrelated, thymic selection shapes their TCR recombination output in much the same way.

Input material: blood. V gene TRBV7-9 combines with J gene TRBJ1-5, with no clear D. The sequence was collected from a boy between 10 and 17 years old in good health. The CDR3 here is CASSYGPFQPQHF. CDR3 coding DNA: TGTGCCAGCAGCTACGGACCCTTCCAGCCCCAGCATTTT.